These T cell receptor beta chains were read from a single sample in a study of tumor-infiltrating lymphocytes in primary liver carcinoma. One entry per CDR3 protein results from TCRdb running MiXCR on the multiplex PCR reads. This sample has 90,000 to 110,000 distinct CDR3 sequences, with roughly 80% found just once. Material: liver tumor tissue from sampling region 3. The receptors stem from a man between 35 and 55 years old with primary liver carcinoma and hepatitis B virus infection. Each CDR3 is given with its conserved first and last residue. The order of the fields is J gene, V gene, CDR3 protein.

j_gene: TRBJ2-7
v_gene: TRBV9
CDR3aa: CASSVNDRGGAEQYF

j_gene: TRBJ1-1
v_gene: TRBV10-3
CDR3aa: CAIGVDRGTDAFF

j_gene: TRBJ2-7
v_gene: TRBV5-5
CDR3aa: CASSFGLSYEQYF

j_gene: TRBJ2-7
v_gene: TRBV12-3/TRBV12-4
CDR3aa: CASGLLGNEQYF

j_gene: TRBJ1-3
v_gene: TRBV6-2/TRBV6-3
CDR3aa: CASSDNSGDAIYF

j_gene: TRBJ1-2
v_gene: TRBV11-2
CDR3aa: CASVLDGGTGNYGYTF

j_gene: TRBJ2-6
v_gene: TRBV6-2/TRBV6-3
CDR3aa: CASSTLAGGNSGANVLIF

j_gene: TRBJ2-1
v_gene: TRBV6-1
CDR3aa: CASSEEVMGGHSYNEQFF

j_gene: TRBJ1-1
v_gene: TRBV29-1
CDR3aa: CSVAPGWGMNTLAFF

j_gene: -
v_gene: TRBV6-2/TRBV6-3
CDR3aa: CVSTSSGSGNEQFF

j_gene: TRBJ2-1
v_gene: TRBV29-1
CDR3aa: CSSEQGVGKQFF

j_gene: TRBJ2-1
v_gene: TRBV28
CDR3aa: CASSLGSGFYNEQSF

j_gene: TRBJ1-5
v_gene: TRBV6-6
CDR3aa: CVSSYSTGGGNQPQHF

j_gene: TRBJ2-1
v_gene: TRBV6-5
CDR3aa: CASSPSAGGCNEQFF

j_gene: TRBJ2-1
v_gene: TRBV6-1
CDR3aa: CASTLNWRGPGDEQFF

j_gene: TRBJ2-3
v_gene: TRBV5-4
CDR3aa: CTSSLSIDTQYF

j_gene: TRBJ2-3
v_gene: TRBV29-1
CDR3aa: CSTRPRERGTDTQYF

j_gene: TRBJ2-7
v_gene: TRBV7-9
CDR3aa: CASNLGSTSYEQYF

j_gene: TRBJ2-5
v_gene: TRBV5-6
CDR3aa: CAGSLEASQETQYF

j_gene: TRBJ2-1
v_gene: TRBV6-4
CDR3aa: CARSDPPGGGPHIF

j_gene: TRBJ1-4
v_gene: TRBV6-5
CDR3aa: CASSRGWTNEKLSF

j_gene: TRBJ2-3
v_gene: TRBV2
CDR3aa: CASNLGSIADTQYF

j_gene: TRBJ2-7
v_gene: TRBV29-1
CDR3aa: CSASWGNHEQYF

j_gene: TRBJ2-1
v_gene: TRBV4-1
CDR3aa: CTSSQDRGGRAMVRNEQFF

j_gene: TRBJ2-5
v_gene: TRBV5-6
CDR3aa: CASNSGRQGQPQYF

j_gene: TRBJ2-7
v_gene: TRBV11-2
CDR3aa: CDSSPGRYEQYF

j_gene: TRBJ1-2
v_gene: TRBV29-1
CDR3aa: CSASGLANYGYIF

j_gene: TRBJ1-5
v_gene: TRBV12-3/TRBV12-4
CDR3aa: CASVYRGDQPRHF

j_gene: TRBJ2-3
v_gene: TRBV29-1
CDR3aa: CSAGAGASTDTQYF

j_gene: TRBJ2-2
v_gene: TRBV11-2
CDR3aa: CASNLGQANTGEPFF

j_gene: TRBJ2-1
v_gene: TRBV24-1
CDR3aa: CAISDGIEQFF

j_gene: TRBJ2-1
v_gene: TRBV6-2/TRBV6-3
CDR3aa: CACINRNNRENEQFF

j_gene: TRBJ2-3
v_gene: TRBV11-2
CDR3aa: CASSAPGRADTQYF

j_gene: TRBJ2-1
v_gene: TRBV6-6
CDR3aa: CASSYPTDSYNEQFF

j_gene: TRBJ1-1
v_gene: TRBV6-5
CDR3aa: CASSSYNGLREVEAFF

j_gene: TRBJ1-2
v_gene: TRBV4-2
CDR3aa: CDSNQGARSPYGYTF

j_gene: TRBJ2-7
v_gene: TRBV4-1
CDR3aa: CASSLKGGVELYF

j_gene: TRBJ1-2
v_gene: TRBV6-1
CDR3aa: CASSERVSNGYTF

j_gene: TRBJ1-6
v_gene: TRBV11-1
CDR3aa: CASGRTLIPPIHF

j_gene: TRBJ2-7
v_gene: TRBV5-8
CDR3aa: CASSLHGQGAYEQYF

j_gene: TRBJ2-5
v_gene: TRBV5-5
CDR3aa: CASNRTGQETQYF

j_gene: TRBJ2-6
v_gene: TRBV11-2
CDR3aa: CAPRRSRSGANVLTF

j_gene: TRBJ2-3
v_gene: TRBV10-3
CDR3aa: CAIGDRDGSTDTQYF

j_gene: TRBJ1-6
v_gene: TRBV20-1
CDR3aa: CSTRDQGRTGYSPLHF

j_gene: TRBJ2-7
v_gene: TRBV6-1
CDR3aa: CASRLAGLSYDQYF

j_gene: TRBJ2-2
v_gene: TRBV7-9
CDR3aa: CASSAEGLGPGELSF

j_gene: TRBJ2-1
v_gene: TRBV6-2/TRBV6-3
CDR3aa: CASSDYNNEQLF